Listed below are T cell receptor beta chains from one sample, sequenced in a study of blood T cell repertoires in COVID-19. TCRdb keeps only in-frame clones here, not all; method: immunoSEQ multiplex PCR. The data contain a few hundred thousand clones, approximately 88% of them singletons. Sequences were obtained from peripheral blood. All receptors derive from a woman aged 50 to 60 with COVID-19, enrolled during active disease. The CDR3 runs from the conserved cysteine through the conserved F or W. The D gene is left open where the match is weak. Size is stated for part of the rows, as once, few or many counts, or as a class when the clone is expanded.

>.|.|14|TRBV3-1/TRBV3-2|TRBJ1-6
CASTPRGGNSPLHF
TGTGCCAGCACCCCGAGGGGGGGGAATTCACCCCTCCACTTT
>.|.|15|TRBV21-1|TRBJ1-1
CASSEGGGTGTKAFF
TGTGCCAGCAGTGAGGGAGGAGGGACAGGGACTAAAGCTTTCTTT
>.|.|12|TRBV11-2|TRBJ2-3
CASSLLRDTQYF
TGTGCCAGCAGCTTACTTAGAGATACGCAGTATTTT
>TRBD1|.|14|TRBV6-5|TRBJ2-2
CASGRSGGPGELFF
TGTGCCAGCGGGCGCTCAGGGGGCCCCGGGGAGCTGTTTTTT
>TRBD1|.|13|TRBV5-5|TRBJ2-7
CASSPGQVDEQYF
TGTGCCAGCAGCCCGGGACAGGTCGACGAGCAGTACTTC
>TRBD1|.|15|TRBV19|TRBJ1-6
CASSIEDRGLSPLHF
TGTGCCAGTAGCATCGAAGACAGGGGGCTTTCACCCCTCCACTTT
>.|few|16|TRBV5-5|TRBJ1-2
CASKYSVDSVNYGYTF
TGTGCCAGCAAGTATTCCGTGGACTCCGTAAACTATGGCTACACCTTC
>.|once|14|TRBV5-1|TRBJ1-6
CASSLVSRYSPLHF
TGCGCCAGCAGCTTGGTATCTCGGTATTCACCCCTCCACTTT
>TRBD2|once|15|TRBV5-1|TRBJ2-1
CASSFSGTSNSEQFF
TGCGCCAGCAGCTTTTCCGGGACTAGCAATTCTGAGCAGTTCTTC
>.|.|17|TRBV28|TRBJ1-5
CASSPPRGTQINQPQHF
TGTGCCAGCAGTCCACCCCGTGGGACACAAATTAATCAGCCCCAGCATTTT
>.|.|12|TRBV2|TRBJ1-4
CASRTEAEKLFF
TGTGCCAGCAGGACGGAAGCGGAAAAACTGTTTTTT
>.|.|13|TRBV27|TRBJ1-2
CASSLQRDGGYTF
TGTGCCAGCAGTTTACAGCGTGACGGTGGCTACACCTTC
>.|.|15|TRBV28|TRBJ2-3
CASTTLGTNSDTQYF
TGTGCCAGCACCACCTTAGGGACAAATTCAGATACGCAGTATTTT
>.|.|15|TRBV9|TRBJ1-2
CASSVASVSNYGYTF
TGTGCCAGCAGCGTAGCCTCCGTATCTAACTATGGCTACACCTTC
>TRBD2|once|14|TRBV10-3|TRBJ2-1
CAISEGAGGNEQFF
TGTGCCATCAGTGAGGGTGCGGGGGGTAATGAGCAGTTCTTC
>.|few|13|TRBV9|TRBJ2-1
CASSPRTYNEQFF
TGTGCCAGCAGCCCCCGCACTTACAATGAGCAGTTCTTC
>.|.|13|TRBV10-1|TRBJ2-1
CAVRSFSYNEQFF
TGCGCCGTGCGGTCCTTTAGTTACAATGAGCAGTTCTTC
>.|.|16|TRBV7-9|TRBJ1-4
CASSLAGRGLNEKLFF
TGTGCCAGCAGCTTAGCGGGGAGAGGGCTTAATGAAAAACTGTTTTTT
>TRBD1|once|13|TRBV11-1|TRBJ1-3
CASSSGQGNTIYF
TGTGCCAGCAGCTCGGGACAGGGAAACACCATATATTTT
>TRBD2|once|14|TRBV5-1|TRBJ2-5
CASSPGTTQETQYF
TGCGCCAGCAGCCCAGGGACTACTCAAGAGACCCAGTACTTC
>.|.|13|TRBV29-1|TRBJ1-4
CSVAPVGGEKLFF
TGCAGCGTTGCCCCAGTCGGAGGTGAAAAACTGTTTTTT
>.|.|13|TRBV5-6|TRBJ1-1
CASAAGNDTEAFF
TGTGCCAGCGCCGCCGGGAACGACACTGAAGCTTTCTTT
>.|.|15|TRBV24-1|TRBJ1-2
CATSDPGPGGYGYTF
TGTGCCACCAGTGACCCCGGACCCGGGGGCTATGGCTACACCTTC
>TRBD1|.|12|TRBV29-1|TRBJ2-5
CSVSQGAETQYF
TGCAGCGTCTCCCAGGGGGCAGAGACCCAGTACTTC
>.|.|15|TRBV4-1|TRBJ2-2
CASSPRQGLGGELFF
TGCGCCAGCAGCCCGCGACAGGGACTGGGCGGGGAGCTGTTTTTT
>TRBD1|.|13|TRBV5-6|TRBJ1-1
CASSLTGGTEAFF
TGTGCCAGCAGCCTGACAGGGGGCACTGAAGCTTTCTTT
>.|.|14|TRBV7-8|TRBJ1-5
CASSDLVQYQPQHF
TGTGCCAGCAGCGATTTGGTACAGTATCAGCCCCAGCATTTT
>TRBD1|.|15|TRBV27|TRBJ1-1
CASSPRQGMNTEAFF
TGTGCCAGCAGTCCGCGACAGGGGATGAACACTGAAGCTTTCTTT